These T cell receptor beta chains were read from a single sample in a study of radiation and T cells in renal cell carcinoma. Assay: immunoSEQ multiplex PCR; the TCRdb copy retains only in-frame clones and omits some. The sample yields around 140,000 clones, about 87% seen once. Sequenced here: blood, sampled from a patient whose treatment included radiotherapy and nephrectomy. The source is a woman in her seventies with renal cell carcinoma. Both conserved end residues are part of each CDR3. D genes are given only for firm matches. Part of the rows lack a size; the others show once, few, many or a class for expanded clones.

V gene: TRBV19
J gene: TRBJ2-5
D gene: NA
clone size: NA
CDR3 protein: CASSRVGGLLKETQYF
CDR3 DNA: TGTGCCAGCTCCAGAGTCGGGGGACTCCTAAAAGAGACCCAGTACTTC

V gene: TRBV7-6
J gene: TRBJ1-3
D gene: NA
clone size: few
CDR3 protein: CASSRASGQLLSGNTIYF
CDR3 DNA: TGTGCCAGCAGCCGGGCCTCGGGTCAGCTCCTCTCTGGAAACACCATATATTTT

V gene: TRBV4-2
J gene: TRBJ2-3
D gene: TRBD2
clone size: NA
CDR3 protein: CASRVTGTSGGTSTDTQYF
CDR3 DNA: TGTGCCAGCAGAGTCACCGGGACTAGCGGGGGGACTAGCACAGATACGCAGTATTTT

V gene: TRBV7-9
J gene: TRBJ2-6
D gene: TRBD1
clone size: NA
CDR3 protein: CASTHFQGAGANVLTF
CDR3 DNA: TGTGCCAGCACCCACTTCCAGGGGGCTGGGGCCAACGTCCTGACTTTC

V gene: TRBV5-6
J gene: TRBJ1-4
D gene: NA
clone size: NA
CDR3 protein: CASTVGGEKLFF
CDR3 DNA: TGTGCCAGCACCGTAGGTGGGGAAAAACTGTTTTTT

V gene: TRBV10-3
J gene: TRBJ2-5
D gene: NA
clone size: once
CDR3 protein: CAISGGTRRGEETQYF
CDR3 DNA: TGTGCCATCAGTGGGGGGACCAGAAGGGGCGAAGAGACCCAGTACTTC

V gene: TRBV30
J gene: TRBJ1-2
D gene: NA
clone size: NA
CDR3 protein: CAWSLQTTNYGYTF
CDR3 DNA: TGTGCCTGGAGTTTGCAGACCACTAACTATGGCTACACCTTC

V gene: TRBV29-1
J gene: TRBJ2-2
D gene: TRBD1
clone size: NA
CDR3 protein: CSVALRTGGFGELFF
CDR3 DNA: TGCAGCGTCGCCCTCAGGACAGGGGGCTTCGGGGAGCTGTTTTTT

V gene: TRBV28
J gene: TRBJ2-3
D gene: NA
clone size: NA
CDR3 protein: CASRGPLETAEDTQYF
CDR3 DNA: TGTGCCAGCAGGGGACCCTTAGAGACCGCGGAGGATACGCAGTATTTT

V gene: TRBV9
J gene: TRBJ1-3
D gene: NA
clone size: NA
CDR3 protein: CASSVGGTSSGNTIYF
CDR3 DNA: TGTGCCAGCAGCGTAGGGGGCACCAGCTCTGGAAACACCATATATTTT

V gene: TRBV7-9
J gene: TRBJ1-2
D gene: NA
clone size: NA
CDR3 protein: CASSPTQASYGYTF
CDR3 DNA: TGTGCCAGCAGCCCCACTCAGGCCAGCTATGGCTACACCTTC

V gene: TRBV7-2
J gene: TRBJ1-6
D gene: TRBD1
clone size: NA
CDR3 protein: CASSSGTGSSYNSPLHF
CDR3 DNA: TGTGCCAGCAGCTCAGGGACAGGGAGCTCCTATAATTCACCCCTCCACTTT

V gene: TRBV9
J gene: TRBJ1-1
D gene: NA
clone size: NA
CDR3 protein: CASSVGNVGGEAFF
CDR3 DNA: TGTGCCAGCAGCGTAGGCAATGTAGGGGGTGAAGCTTTCTTT

V gene: TRBV7-2
J gene: TRBJ1-5
D gene: NA
clone size: NA
CDR3 protein: CASSLGVRKHF
CDR3 DNA: TGTGCCAGCAGCTTAGGGGTTCGGAAGCATTTT

V gene: TRBV5-1
J gene: TRBJ1-2
D gene: NA
clone size: NA
CDR3 protein: CASSLELRGANYGYTF
CDR3 DNA: TGCGCCAGCAGCTTGGAGTTGCGGGGGGCCAACTATGGCTACACCTTC

V gene: TRBV5-6
J gene: TRBJ2-5
D gene: NA
clone size: NA
CDR3 protein: CASSLGGRGETQYF
CDR3 DNA: TGTGCCAGCAGCTTGGGGGGCCGAGGGGAGACCCAGTACTTC

V gene: TRBV28
J gene: TRBJ1-1
D gene: TRBD1
clone size: NA
CDR3 protein: CASSSTGAFDFF
CDR3 DNA: TGTGCCAGCAGTTCGACAGGGGCATTCGATTTCTTT

V gene: TRBV28
J gene: TRBJ2-7
D gene: TRBD1
clone size: NA
CDR3 protein: CASSFGRGRYYEQYF
CDR3 DNA: TGTGCCAGCAGTTTTGGTAGGGGGCGTTACTACGAGCAGTACTTC

V gene: TRBV15
J gene: TRBJ2-5
D gene: NA
clone size: NA
CDR3 protein: CATSRATFQETQYF
CDR3 DNA: TGTGCCACCAGCAGAGCTACCTTCCAAGAGACCCAGTACTTC